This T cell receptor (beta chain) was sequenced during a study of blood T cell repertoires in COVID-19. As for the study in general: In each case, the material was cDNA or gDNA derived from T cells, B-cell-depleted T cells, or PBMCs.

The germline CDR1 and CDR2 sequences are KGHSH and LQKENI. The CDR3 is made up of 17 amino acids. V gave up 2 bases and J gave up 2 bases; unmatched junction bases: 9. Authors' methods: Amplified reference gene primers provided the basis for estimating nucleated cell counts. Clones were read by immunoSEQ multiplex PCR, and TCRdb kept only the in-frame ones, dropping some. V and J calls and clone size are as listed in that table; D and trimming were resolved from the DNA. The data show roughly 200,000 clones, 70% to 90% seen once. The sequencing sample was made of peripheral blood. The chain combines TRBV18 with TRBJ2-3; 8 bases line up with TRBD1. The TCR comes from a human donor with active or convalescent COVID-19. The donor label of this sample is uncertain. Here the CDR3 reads CASSPGLGTGPTDTQYF. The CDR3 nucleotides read TGTGCCAGCTCACCAGGTCTTGGGACAGGACCCACAGATACGCAGTATTTT.